This record looks at one T cell receptor (beta chain) sequence and its context. The antigen it recognizes is unknown. No much larger clonotype is one base removed from it; base qualities were not supplied. V loses 1 base of germline sequence and J loses 8 bases, and the interval between the two ends is 26 bases. From cysteine to phenylalanine, the CDR3 is 18 amino acids long. The retained sequence is limited to the CDR3, 54 bases, with the frame set at the first base. According to the germline V gene, CDR1 reads SGHVS and CDR2 reads FQNEAQ. In total, around 600 healthy bone marrow donors made up the cohort. At the time of sampling, all cohort members were nominally healthy, though unrecorded immune exposures were likely present. The donor tested CMV seropositive, placing the donor among the 250 to 350 seropositive members of the cohort. A peripheral blood sample was provided by each donor, and peripheral blood mononuclear cells were used for TCR beta sequencing. The Qiagen DNeasy Blood Extraction Kit was used to extract genomic DNA from the blood cell samples.

The source of the sample is a study of cytomegalovirus exposure and HLA in healthy donors (dated by TCRdb to about 2017). As for the study more broadly: An earlier analysis of 587 of the donors reported around 280 Gb of sequence data and 117 million unique TCR beta sequences obtained from around 170 million T cells. The study aimed to test whether signatures of past pathogen exposure could be identified by cataloging public T cell receptors. An early release covering about 600 HLA-typed donors comprised 250 to 350 gigabases of sequencing data and 85 million to 100 million unique TCR sequences. Along with the approximately 700-subject first cohort, a separate validation cohort of over 90 different subjects was used. The genetic ancestry cluster associated with self-reported Caucasian donors included about 81% of the roughly 380 genotyped donors. The study combined high-throughput TCR immunosequencing, statistical association of individual TCRs with disease status, and machine learning to predict cytomegalovirus infection status. Alongside the repertoire data, information on donor age, sex, ethnicity and CMV serostatus was compiled. An earlier analysis of 587 of the donors applied high-throughput TCR beta sequencing to assess whether each TCR beta V gene segment acted as functional or pseudogenic. All discovery cohort repertoires had been generated using a single sequencing platform. Class I and class II HLA loci were covered by the typing at four-digit resolution. In a later analysis, previously published TCR beta repertoires from 500 to 750 donors were re-analyzed and high-resolution HLA genotyping was added so that TCR occurrence patterns could be studied. In the later analysis, no new phenotypic data were used to find candidate immune exposures; instead, reliance was placed on TCR beta sequences and their occurrence across donors. Genome-wide SNP genotypes for about 55% of the roughly 670 donors were used in a later genetic analysis, which treated that subset as a discovery cohort. On average, 235,054 unique TCR beta nucleotide sequences were sequenced per donor among 398 genotyped donors of the cohort, with roughly 18% of those sequences being non-productive. The study used immunosequencing to profile the T cell repertoires of several hundred subjects and linked those repertoires to cytomegalovirus serostatus. Several DR-DQ haplotypes were treated as single units for association and clustering because of strong linkage in the cohort. The number of donors typed differed by locus, with roughly 620-630 for A, B, C, DRB1 and DQB1, roughly 520 for DQA1, 600 to 610 for DPA1, and some 450 for DPB1.

General findings and caveats noted by the study authors: A cluster of highly shared sequence variants was judged likely to be a technical artifact of the sequencing pipeline. For the cohort, immune exposure information was limited to CMV serostatus. The authors suggested that the approach could potentially be generalized to other disease states and immunological phenotypes. A further reported finding was that TCR beta sequences accurately predicted the HLA-A and HLA-B alleles for most subjects in the first cohort. Some IMGT-functional V segments, including TRBV6-2 and TRBV6-3, could not be distinguished by the 87-base-pair reads and were therefore excluded. In the study, approximately 160 TCR beta chains were listed as associated with cytomegalovirus. Because counts were too low, 15 to 20 rarely observed V segments, including chromosome 9 orphons, were excluded from the earlier analysis of several hundred of the donors. The cohort was sequenced for TCR beta chains only, and without alpha or paired-chain data the features that could be detected were limited. According to a later analysis, TCR association rates differed among HLA loci, with DRB1 alleles showing the most associated TCRs and HLA-C alleles showing the fewest. A later analysis associated approximately 17,000 TCR beta sequences with specific HLA alleles at a false discovery rate of 0.05. When HLA alleles, especially DR and DQ, strongly co-occurred, TCR associations were difficult to assign to individual alleles. In a later analysis, most CMV-associated TCR beta chains were found to appear HLA-restricted, with HLA associations seemingly driven largely by CMV exposure. Cytomegalovirus status was reported to be diagnosed by the classifier with high specificity and sensitivity in both the original and validation cohorts. Across donors, most TCR sequences were observed very rarely, whereas some public TCRs were present in many individuals. V-gene and J-gene trimming of TCR beta chains was associated with a missense DCLRE1C variant in a later genetic analysis, and the association was replicated in an independent cohort. In a later genetic analysis, fewer N-insertions in productive TCRs were reported among donors in an Asian-associated ancestry cluster than the approximately 670-donor mean. In a later analysis, HLA-associated TCR beta chains were found to be more clonally expanded and to have lower generation probabilities than equally common non-associated chains. Presence/absence analyses assumed roughly uniform sequencing depth across donors, an assumption that may not hold. Because HLA typing was unavailable for some donors at each locus, only the typed subset was used in association tests. Correlated functional status among segregating V segments might be attributable to linkage disequilibrium, but an unknown experimental factor could not be ruled out. An earlier analysis of approximately 600 of the donors showed that most TCR beta V segments appeared in productive rearrangements either about 87% or about 30% of the time, which broadly matched IMGT annotations. According to a later analysis, parvovirus B19, influenza, CMV and Epstein-Barr virus appeared linked to several top co-occurrence clusters. In vitro tests confirmed that a few of the cytomegalovirus-associated TCR beta chains recognize cytomegalovirus antigens.

Libraries were made using the immunoSEQ multiplex PCR assay. The multiplex PCR relied on a mix of 60 forward primers for TCR Vbeta segments and 13 reverse primers for TCR Jbeta segments. Amplification of the CDR3 region of rearranged TCR beta genes was performed with a multiplex PCR assay on genomic DNA. Amplified TCR beta libraries were sequenced as 87-base-pair reads on the Illumina HiSeq System. For the original study's pipeline: A later analysis tallied roughly 78 million unique TCR beta chains across the 666 repertoires, and approximately 9.9 million of those chains were shared by two or more donors. To remove PCR and sequencing errors, raw reads were error-corrected and collapsed into unique sequences using a nearest-neighbor algorithm that merged closely related sequences. CDR3 sequences were aligned to IMGT reference sequences to assign V, D and J gene segments. For a sequence to be retained, at least a six-nucleotide match to both a V gene segment and a J gene segment was required. A rearrangement counted as productive if the CDR3 had no stop codons and remained in frame with V and J, and every other rearrangement counted as non-productive. CDR3 was defined by IMGT convention, running from the second conserved V-encoded cysteine to the conserved J-encoded phenylalanine. The earlier analysis of about 620 of the donors excluded sequences that lacked an unambiguous match to a single V gene segment. An earlier analysis of a few hundred of the donors classified V segments as functional when productive rearrangements were above 56.7% and as segregating when the standard deviation between donors was above 5%. A statistical classification framework was developed to diagnose cytomegalovirus status using the catalog of TCR beta chain sequences. A later analysis assigned V and J genes by comparing TCR nucleotide sequences with IMGT/GENE-DB human TR gene sequences. The TCRdist pipeline was used in a later analysis to assign CDR3 sequences and most-parsimonious VDJ recombination scenarios. In a later analysis, each TCR beta chain was defined by its CDR3 amino acid sequence together with its V-gene family, and reads lacking a unique V-gene family were excluded. To address suspected cross-contamination and a sequencing artifact, a later analysis removed a few hundred highly shared, low-generation-probability nucleotide sequences. For each public chain, a later analysis derived a clonal expansion index from normalized ranks of inferred template counts within each repertoire. In a later analysis, generation probabilities were computed using a VDJ recombination model fitted to out-of-frame rearrangements, and the results were checked against IGoR. Hypergeometric tests were used in a later analysis to score TCR-TCR, TCR-HLA and TCR-CMV co-occurrence, with a repertoire-size bias correction applied to the TCR pairs. False discovery rates were estimated in a later analysis by permuting HLA or CMV assignments 20 times. In a later analysis, co-occurring TCRs were grouped using DBSCAN, and TCRdist sequence similarity was added for clustering within HLA-allele-positive subsets. For co-occurrence clustering, repertoires with fewer than 30,000 or more than 120,000 public chains were excluded, along with five or six repertoires with anomalous nucleotide sharing. Sourced from immuneACCESS, this table was stored by TCRdb with only in-frame sequences that have V and J called. A share of the clones is absent; for the studies checked, an unresolved V gene accounts for under half, and the remainder has no known explanation. The V and J calls and the clone size are those of that table, but D and trimming were determined from the DNA. The sample table lists about 120,000 clones, approximately 81% of them with a count of one. 2.5% to 3% of the sample is held by the ten biggest clonotypes.

The V and J genes are TRBV7-8 and TRBJ1-2, and perhaps TRBD1 as D gene, on 6 matching bases. This receptor was taken from a woman aged 18-29 years in good health and CMV-seropositive. Sequencing was done on a sample of PBMCs. The CDR3 corresponds to CASSLDWWQGKSYGGYTF. Here is the DNA: TGTGCCAGCAGCTTAGATTGGTGGCAGGGGAAATCCTATGGGGGCTACACCTTC.